Given below is one TCR beta chain in context. Antigen unknown. 60 Vbeta and 13 Jbeta primers were used in PCR. TCRdb keeps only in-frame clones here, not all; method: immunoSEQ multiplex PCR. The data hold more than 150,000 clones, with approximately 80% observed a single time. Trimming took 2 bases from V and 2 from J, leaving 12 bases between them. From germline, CDR1 is SGHAT and CDR2 FQNNGV. The CDR3 length is 16 residues. This specimen comes from a study of cytomegalovirus exposure and HLA in healthy donors. Background on the study: Roughly 180 million T cells yielded 100 million or so unique TCR beta sequences, as an earlier analysis found.

Study-wide results and caveats: Testing in vitro showed three CMV-associated chains specific for CMV antigens. Donor immune exposure was known only as CMV serostatus. A later analysis linked a missense variant in DCLRE1C to the trimming of TCR beta V and J genes.

The rearrangement uses TRBV11-2 and TRBJ2-2, with D possibly TRBD1 on 6 matching bases. Sequencing was done on a sample of PBMCs. The sequence was collected from a girl aged 10 to 17 in good health and CMV-seropositive. CDR3 sequence: CASSLMDRSNTGELFF. CDR3 DNA sequence: TGTGCCAGCAGCTTAATGGACAGATCTAACACCGGGGAGCTGTTTTTT.